The rows below give T cell receptor beta chains drawn from one sample of a study of response to subunit inactivated influenza vaccine. TCRdb reprocessed the RT-PCR reads with MiXCR, giving one entry per CDR3 protein. The sample carries 400,000 to 650,000 distinct CDR3 sequences, approximately 7.2% recorded once. The starting material was PBMCs from blood, obtained about 24 months after vaccination. The receptors originated from a man in his fifties or sixties who received an inactivated influenza vaccine. Both conserved end residues are part of each CDR3. D genes are given only for firm matches. Clone sizes are given selectively: once, few, many, or a class where the clone is expanded.

CDR3aa | CDR3nt | v_gene | abundance | j_gene | d_gene
CASSQYRRSIQETQYF | TGTGCCAGCAGTCAGTACCGGCGTAGTATCCAAGAGACCCAGTACTTC | TRBV6-2/TRBV6-3 | many | TRBJ2-5 | .
CASSLTEGNTEAFF | TGTGCCAGCAGCCTCACAGAGGGGAACACTGAAGCTTTCTTT | TRBV5-1 | many | TRBJ1-1 | .
CASSFGGAGELFF | TGTGCCAGCAGCTTTGGAGGAGCCGGGGAGCTGTTTTTT | TRBV7-3 | . | TRBJ2-2 | .
CASSLEGGNIGDTQYF | TGCGCCAGCAGCTTGGAGGGGGGAAATATTGGAGATACGCAGTATTTT | TRBV5-1 | few | TRBJ2-3 | .
CASSLGRTTNEKLFF | TGTGCCAGCAGTTTGGGGCGAACAACTAATGAAAAACTGTTTTTT | TRBV12-3/TRBV12-4 | few | TRBJ1-4 | .
CASSLTTGGGEAFF | TGCGCCAGCAGCTTGACGACAGGGGGCGGTGAAGCTTTCTTT | TRBV5-1 | . | TRBJ1-1 | TRBD1
CASSRSSPNGGADTQYF | TGTGCCAGCAGCCGATCGTCGCCTAACGGGGGGGCAGATACGCAGTATTTT | TRBV4-2 | . | TRBJ2-3 | TRBD2
CAISGDGSNQPQHF | TGTGCCATCAGCGGCGACGGTAGCAATCAGCCCCAGCATTTT | TRBV10-3 | . | TRBJ1-5 | .
CASSLGPSSTDTQYF | TGCGCCAGCAGCTTGGGCCCCTCTAGCACAGATACGCAGTATTTT | TRBV5-1 | . | TRBJ2-3 | .
CASSLLGQGRIETQYF | TGTGCCAGCAGTTTATTGGGACAGGGGAGGATAGAGACCCAGTACTTC | TRBV28 | . | TRBJ2-5 | TRBD1